The subject of this entry is one TCR beta chain. Its antigen is not known. This sample was taken from a study of T cell responses to AZD1222 COVID-19 vaccine. Germline CDR1 reads SGHNT; CDR2 reads YENEEA. The CDR3 runs to 17 residues. V trimming: 5 bases; J trimming: 3 bases; junction bases outside the gene matches: 11. TCRdb's copy holds only in-frame clones and misses some; the assay was immunoSEQ multiplex PCR. The sample shows under 120,000 clones, over 85% of them seen only once. Study observations and caveats: Vaccine-related CD4 TCRs covered spike, predominating at 160-218 and 743-854.

The chain has TRBV11-3 and TRBJ1-1, with 11 bases matching TRBD1. Sequences were derived from peripheral blood, sampled on day 0 of AZD1222 vaccination. The origin of this receptor is an adult in good health. This CDR3 reads CASSLRTGGIKDTEAFF. The CDR3 DNA sequence: TGTGCCAGCAGCCTCCGGACAGGGGGCATTAAAGACACTGAAGCTTTCTTT.